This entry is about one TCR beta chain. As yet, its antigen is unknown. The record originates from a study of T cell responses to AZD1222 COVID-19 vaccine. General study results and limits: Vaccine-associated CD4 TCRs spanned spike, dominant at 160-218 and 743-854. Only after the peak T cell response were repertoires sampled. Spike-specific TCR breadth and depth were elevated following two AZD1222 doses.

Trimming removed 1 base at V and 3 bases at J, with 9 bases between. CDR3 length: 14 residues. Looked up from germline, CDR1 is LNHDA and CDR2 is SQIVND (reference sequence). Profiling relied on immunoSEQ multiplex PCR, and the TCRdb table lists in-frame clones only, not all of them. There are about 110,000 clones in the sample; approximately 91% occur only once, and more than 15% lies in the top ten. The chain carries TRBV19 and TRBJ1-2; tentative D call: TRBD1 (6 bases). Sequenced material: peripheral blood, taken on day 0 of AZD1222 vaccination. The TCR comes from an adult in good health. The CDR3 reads CASSIAGADYGYTF. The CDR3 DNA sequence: TGTGCCAGTAGTATAGCGGGGGCGGACTATGGCTACACCTTC.